This entry features one TCR beta chain sequence. Antigen: not known. Expressed TCRB transcripts were sequenced because the entire RNA isolate underwent reverse transcription. TCRdb keeps only in-frame clones here, not all; method: immunoSEQ multiplex PCR. The sample shows roughly 260,000 clones, around 21% of them seen only once. The CDR3 totals 13 residues. This entry is derived from a study of beta chain features in type 1 diabetes. Study-wide findings and caveats: Among all four CD4+ subsets, Type 1 diabetes patients had TCRB CDR3s that were moderately but significantly shorter.

The chain is built from TRBV21-1 and TRBJ2-5; TRBD2, the table's D call, lacks a check against the DNA. TRBV21-1 represents a pseudogene. The sequence derives from a middle-aged woman with type 1 diabetes. Sequencing was carried out using naive CD4+ T cells from blood. DNA of the CDR3: TGTGCCAGCAGCAATCTAGTAGGAGAGACCCAGTACTTC. It codes for CASSNLVGETQYF.